These T cell receptor beta chains were read from a single sample in a study of shared T cell receptors in the human thymus. The data were produced by immunoSEQ multiplex PCR, yet TCRdb's version contains in-frame clones alone and is incomplete. The sample has about 660,000 clones; approximately 87% are singletons. These same records also appear under a second study, on human thymus T cells.

Sequenced material: thymocytes. Every receptor here comes from a boy in the first two years of life with a congenital heart defect. Each CDR3 is given with its conserved first and last residue. The D gene is left open where the match is weak. The size of a clone is reported for some rows only, either as once, few or many, or as a class for expanded clones.

J: TRBJ1-2
size: .
D: .
V: TRBV7-3
CDR3: CASSFEGGNGYTF
DNA: TGTGCCAGCAGCTTCGAGGGGGGGAACGGCTACACCTTC

J: TRBJ2-1
size: .
D: TRBD1
V: TRBV6-6
CDR3: CASSYTGDEQFF
DNA: TGTGCCAGCAGTTATACAGGGGATGAGCAGTTCTTC

J: TRBJ1-1
size: .
D: .
V: TRBV7-2
CDR3: CASSLPPDWGLRTEAFF
DNA: TGTGCCAGCAGCTTACCACCAGACTGGGGCTTGAGGACTGAAGCTTTCTTT

J: TRBJ2-2
size: .
D: TRBD2
V: TRBV9
CDR3: CASSVYGLAGGTLTGELFF
DNA: TGTGCCAGCAGCGTTTATGGACTAGCGGGGGGTACCCTCACCGGGGAGCTGTTTTTT

J: TRBJ2-3
size: .
D: TRBD1
V: TRBV2
CDR3: CASSGDRAPDTQYF
DNA: TGTGCCAGCAGTGGGGACAGGGCACCAGATACGCAGTATTTT

J: TRBJ1-6
size: .
D: .
V: TRBV4-1
CDR3: CASSQEVEGVSSYNSPLHF
DNA: TGCGCCAGCAGCCAAGAAGTCGAGGGGGTAAGCTCCTATAATTCACCCCTCCACTTT

J: TRBJ1-4
size: once
D: TRBD1
V: TRBV2
CDR3: CASMDRDEKLFF
DNA: TGTGCCAGCATGGACAGGGATGAAAAACTGTTTTTT

J: TRBJ2-7
size: .
D: TRBD1
V: TRBV14
CDR3: CASSQKGKGQGPYYEQYF
DNA: TGTGCCAGCAGCCAAAAGGGGAAAGGACAGGGGCCATACTACGAGCAGTACTTC

J: TRBJ1-4
size: few
D: .
V: TRBV5-1
CDR3: CASSQGHTNEKLFF
DNA: TGCGCCAGCAGCCAGGGACATACTAATGAAAAACTGTTTTTT

J: TRBJ2-3
size: .
D: TRBD2
V: TRBV15
CDR3: CATSRVITGTSQDTQYF
DNA: TGTGCCACCAGCAGGGTCATAACCGGGACTAGCCAAGATACGCAGTATTTT

J: TRBJ1-1
size: .
D: TRBD1
V: TRBV11-2
CDR3: CASSKDRDSPTEAFF
DNA: TGTGCCAGCAGCAAAGACCGGGACAGCCCCACTGAAGCTTTCTTT

J: TRBJ2-3
size: .
D: TRBD2
V: TRBV27
CDR3: CASSSPLIAGGRTSTDTQYF
DNA: TGTGCCAGCAGTTCCCCCCTCATAGCGGGAGGGAGGACTAGCACAGATACGCAGTATTTT

J: TRBJ1-4
size: .
D: .
V: TRBV28
CDR3: CASKDLAPEKLFF
DNA: TGTGCCAGCAAAGATCTAGCTCCTGAAAAACTGTTTTTT

J: TRBJ2-5
size: .
D: TRBD2
V: TRBV7-6
CDR3: CASSLIHRSSGGVDQETQYF
DNA: TGTGCCAGCAGCTTAATACATCGGTCTAGCGGGGGGGTGGACCAAGAGACCCAGTACTTC

J: TRBJ2-1
size: .
D: .
V: TRBV11-2
CDR3: CASSPHPSYNEQFF
DNA: TGTGCCAGCAGCCCCCACCCTAGTTACAATGAGCAGTTCTTC

J: TRBJ1-1
size: .
D: TRBD1
V: TRBV6-5
CDR3: CASSYSDRGPGPEAFF
DNA: TGTGCCAGCAGTTACTCTGACAGGGGGCCCGGCCCTGAAGCTTTCTTT

J: TRBJ2-3
size: .
D: TRBD2
V: TRBV30
CDR3: CAWSETSGSNWSTDTQYF
DNA: TGTGCCTGGAGCGAAACTAGCGGGAGTAATTGGAGCACAGATACGCAGTATTTT

J: TRBJ2-4
size: .
D: TRBD1
V: TRBV5-1
CDR3: CASSFTTGSRNIQYF
DNA: TGCGCCAGCAGCTTTACGACAGGGTCCCGAAACATTCAGTACTTC

J: TRBJ2-1
size: .
D: TRBD2
V: TRBV12-5
CDR3: CASGPGLAGLSSYNEQFF
DNA: TGTGCTAGTGGCCCCGGACTAGCGGGATTGAGCTCCTACAATGAGCAGTTCTTC

J: TRBJ2-3
size: .
D: TRBD1
V: TRBV25-1
CDR3: CASSENGTGGLDTQYF
DNA: TGTGCCAGCAGTGAAAATGGGACAGGGGGCTTAGATACGCAGTATTTT

J: TRBJ1-2
size: .
D: TRBD1
V: TRBV28
CDR3: CASSLPQGSYGYTF
DNA: TGTGCCAGCAGTTTACCACAGGGGTCATATGGCTACACCTTC

J: TRBJ1-3
size: .
D: .
V: TRBV5-6
CDR3: CASRRTDGNTIYF
DNA: TGTGCCAGCAGACGGACAGATGGAAACACCATATATTTT

J: TRBJ1-5
size: .
D: .
V: TRBV12-1
CDR3: CASSFGARGCNQPQHF
DNA: TGTGCCAGCAGCTTTGGGGCCAGGGGCTGCAATCAGCCCCAGCATTTT

J: TRBJ2-1
size: .
D: TRBD2
V: TRBV4-3
CDR3: CASSHPGLAGLRNEQFF
DNA: TGCGCCAGCAGCCACCCAGGGTTAGCGGGACTTAGGAATGAGCAGTTCTTC

J: TRBJ1-1
size: .
D: .
V: TRBV6-1
CDR3: CASSITITEAFF
DNA: TGTGCCAGCAGCATCACAATCACTGAAGCTTTCTTT

J: TRBJ2-1
size: once
D: .
V: TRBV14
CDR3: CASSPRGSSYNEQFF
DNA: TGTGCCAGCAGCCCCCGGGGTAGTTCCTACAATGAGCAGTTCTTC

J: TRBJ2-3
size: .
D: .
V: TRBV11-2
CDR3: CASSANRTDTQYF
DNA: TGTGCCAGCAGCGCTAACAGAACAGATACGCAGTATTTT

J: TRBJ2-1
size: .
D: .
V: TRBV14
CDR3: CASSQAGVSYNEQFF
DNA: TGTGCCAGCAGCCAAGCGGGGGTGTCCTACAATGAGCAGTTCTTC

J: TRBJ1-4
size: few
D: TRBD1
V: TRBV18
CDR3: CASSKDRGRLDEKLFF
DNA: TGTGCCAGCTCAAAGGACAGGGGGCGGTTGGATGAAAAACTGTTTTTT

J: TRBJ1-6
size: .
D: TRBD1
V: TRBV13
CDR3: CASSLGPRTGYNSPLHF
DNA: TGTGCCAGCAGCTTAGGACCACGGACAGGATATAATTCACCCCTCCACTTT

J: TRBJ2-7
size: .
D: TRBD2
V: TRBV28
CDR3: CASSRGESYEQYF
DNA: TGTGCCAGCAGTCGGGGGGAGAGCTACGAGCAGTACTTC

J: TRBJ1-3
size: .
D: TRBD1
V: TRBV7-9
CDR3: CASSSAGTGDPGNTIYF
DNA: TGTGCCAGCAGCTCTGCCGGGACAGGGGACCCTGGAAACACCATATATTTT

J: TRBJ2-1
size: .
D: .
V: TRBV5-6
CDR3: CASSSISERLSYNEQFF
DNA: TGTGCCAGCAGCTCGATTAGCGAACGACTCTCCTACAATGAGCAGTTCTTC